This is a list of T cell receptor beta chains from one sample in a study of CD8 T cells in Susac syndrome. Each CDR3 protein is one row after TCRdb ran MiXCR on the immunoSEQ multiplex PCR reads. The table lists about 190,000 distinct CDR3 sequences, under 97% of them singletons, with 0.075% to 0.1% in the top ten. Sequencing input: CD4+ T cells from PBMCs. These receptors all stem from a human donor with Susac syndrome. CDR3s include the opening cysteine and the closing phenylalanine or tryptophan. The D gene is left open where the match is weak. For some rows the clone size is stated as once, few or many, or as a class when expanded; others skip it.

CDR3nt: TGTGCCAGCAGCCAACGGAACACTGGGCTAACGGGTGGCTACACCTTC; CDR3aa: CASSQRNTGLTGGYTF; abundance: .; j_gene: TRBJ1-2; v_gene: TRBV3-1; d_gene: .
CDR3nt: TGTGCCAGCAGTTCCTTCTTGACAGGGTCCAATCAGCCCCAGCATTTT; CDR3aa: CASSSFLTGSNQPQHF; abundance: .; j_gene: TRBJ1-5; v_gene: TRBV27; d_gene: TRBD1
CDR3nt: TGCAGCACCAGACAGTTAAACACTGAAGCTTTCTTT; CDR3aa: CSTRQLNTEAFF; abundance: .; j_gene: TRBJ1-1; v_gene: TRBV29-1; d_gene: .
CDR3nt: TGTGCCAGCAGTTACTCGATCCAGGCGACAGATCGTTCACCCCTCCACTTT; CDR3aa: CASSYSIQATDRSPLHF; abundance: .; j_gene: TRBJ1-6; v_gene: TRBV6-5; d_gene: .
CDR3nt: TGCGCCAGCAGCTTGAGAACTAGCGGGGCCCAAGAGACCCAGTACTTC; CDR3aa: CASSLRTSGAQETQYF; abundance: .; j_gene: TRBJ2-5; v_gene: TRBV5-1; d_gene: TRBD2
CDR3nt: TGCGCCAGCAGCTTGGAGGGACGTCTTCCGAATCAGCCCCAGCATTTT; CDR3aa: CASSLEGRLPNQPQHF; abundance: .; j_gene: TRBJ1-5; v_gene: TRBV5-1; d_gene: .
CDR3nt: TGTGCCACCAGCAGAGACGGACAAGAACAAGAGACCCAGTACTTC; CDR3aa: CATSRDGQEQETQYF; abundance: .; j_gene: TRBJ2-5; v_gene: TRBV15; d_gene: .
CDR3nt: TGCAGTGCTAGCCTAAGCGGGGCCGGGGAGCTGTTTTTT; CDR3aa: CSASLSGAGELFF; abundance: .; j_gene: TRBJ2-2; v_gene: TRBV20-1; d_gene: TRBD2
CDR3nt: TGTGCCAGCAGTGAGGAACTTCCGGGGGAGTATTTT; CDR3aa: CASSEELPGEYF; abundance: .; j_gene: TRBJ2-3; v_gene: TRBV2; d_gene: .
CDR3nt: TGTGCCAGCCTTGGGGTTGGCGCGCTGTTTTTT; CDR3aa: CASLGVGALFF; abundance: once; j_gene: TRBJ2-2; v_gene: TRBV2; d_gene: .
CDR3nt: TGTGCCAGCAGAGTATACAGTAGCAATGAGCAGTTCTTC; CDR3aa: CASRVYSSNEQFF; abundance: .; j_gene: TRBJ2-1; v_gene: TRBV5-4; d_gene: .
CDR3nt: TGCAGTGCTAGGGGACAGGGGATGAACAATGAGCAGTTCTTC; CDR3aa: CSARGQGMNNEQFF; abundance: .; j_gene: TRBJ2-1; v_gene: TRBV20-1; d_gene: TRBD1
CDR3nt: TGTGCCAGCAGCTTAAGGCCCTCCCAAGAGACCCAGTACTTC; CDR3aa: CASSLRPSQETQYF; abundance: .; j_gene: TRBJ2-5; v_gene: TRBV11-2; d_gene: .
CDR3nt: TGTGCCTGGAGTGTACTAGCGGGGGTGGGGTACAATGAGCAGTTCTTC; CDR3aa: CAWSVLAGVGYNEQFF; abundance: .; j_gene: TRBJ2-1; v_gene: TRBV30; d_gene: TRBD2
CDR3nt: TGTGCCAGCAGCCCCTCAGGGGGGCAGCCAACAAGCTCTGGGGCCAACGTCCTGACTTTC; CDR3aa: CASSPSGGQPTSSGANVLTF; abundance: .; j_gene: TRBJ2-6; v_gene: TRBV12-3/TRBV12-4; d_gene: .
CDR3nt: TGTGCCAGCAGCGTAGTGACAGGCTATGGCTACACCTTC; CDR3aa: CASSVVTGYGYTF; abundance: once; j_gene: TRBJ1-2; v_gene: TRBV9; d_gene: .
CDR3nt: TGCGCCAGCAGCTTAGACCGACTAGGAGGGTCAGATACGCAGTATTTT; CDR3aa: CASSLDRLGGSDTQYF; abundance: .; j_gene: TRBJ2-3; v_gene: TRBV5-1; d_gene: .
CDR3nt: TGCAGCGTTGAAGAGAACACAGATACGCAGTATTTT; CDR3aa: CSVEENTDTQYF; abundance: .; j_gene: TRBJ2-3; v_gene: TRBV29-1; d_gene: .
CDR3nt: TGTGCCTGGAGTGCGGGAGGGTGGGAGACCCAGTACTTC; CDR3aa: CAWSAGGWETQYF; abundance: few; j_gene: TRBJ2-5; v_gene: TRBV30; d_gene: TRBD2
CDR3nt: TGCAGCGTACGGGACGGAACCTTTAAAGAGACCCAGTACTTC; CDR3aa: CSVRDGTFKETQYF; abundance: .; j_gene: TRBJ2-5; v_gene: TRBV29-1; d_gene: .
CDR3nt: TGCGCCAGCAGCCAAGAAGGACGGGGGGGGTACATTCAGTACTTC; CDR3aa: CASSQEGRGGYIQYF; abundance: .; j_gene: TRBJ2-4; v_gene: TRBV4-3; d_gene: TRBD2